The sequence of this T cell receptor (beta chain) was determined in a study of blood T cell repertoires in COVID-19. Authors' methods: Estimated nucleated cell counts came from reference gene primer amplification. Sequencing used immunoSEQ multiplex PCR; TCRdb keeps in-frame clones, though not all of them. The V and J calls and clone size are taken from that table; D and trimming were inferred from the DNA. The sample yields 350,000 or so clones, around 80% seen once. In germline, CDR1 is SGHRS, CDR2 YFSETQ. The trim removed 2 bases at V and 1 base at J, leaving 3 bases unmatched. This CDR3 region has 14 residues.

This sequence joins TRBV5-1 and TRBJ2-7; 7 bases agree with TRBD1. This receptor was identified in a man aged 30-40 years with active or convalescent COVID-19. Sequenced input: peripheral blood. CDR3 sequence reads: CASSFEGASYEQYF. CDR3 coding DNA: TGCGCCAGCAGCTTCGAGGGGGCATCCTACGAGCAGTACTTC.